These 13 T cell receptor beta chains share one sample of origin, sequenced in a study of identical twins. From the 5' RACE reads, TCRdb called clonotypes with MiXCR, one entry per CDR3 protein. The repertoire consists of about 530,000 distinct CDR3 sequences, with 12% to 15% occurring once and the leading ten covering roughly 0.46%. This same sample was also taken into another study, of yellow fever vaccine responses in identical twins.

Sequences were obtained from CD4+ T cells sorted from blood. Every receptor here comes from a woman between 18 and 29 years old in good health.

The J gene is TRBJ2-7, the V gene TRBV7-9; TRBD1 matches at 9 bases. CDR1 is SEHNR and CDR2 is FQNEAQ in the germline V gene (reference sequence). This CDR3 has 13 residues. Germline trimming cut 5 bases from V and 6 bases from J; bases unmatched to any gene: 5. The CDR3: CASSAGDRAEQYV. DNA for the CDR3: TGTGCCAGCAGCGCGGGGGACAGGGCCGAGCAGTACGTC.

The genes are TRBV18 and TRBJ2-7; 10 bases are shared with TRBD2. Losses at the gene ends were 3 bases for V and 3 bases for J; bases not matched to a gene: 17. CDR1 and CDR2 from the germline V gene are KGHSH and LQKENI. The CDR3 extends over 19 amino acids. As DNA, the CDR3 is TGTGCCAGCTCACCTAAAGGGACAGACCCTAGCGGGAGTATCTACGAGCAGTACTTC. Protein: CASSPKGTDPSGSIYEQYF.

This sequence joins TRBV6-2 or TRBV6-3 and TRBJ1-1; D is perhaps TRBD1 (5 bases). V was shortened by 6 bases and J by 2 bases, with 13 bases between the two germline ends. This CDR3 is 14 amino acids long. CDR1 and CDR2 (germline): MNHEY, SVGEGT. The CDR3 spells CASSRRWGNTEAFF. CDR3 bases: TGTGCCAGCAGCCGAAGGTGGGGCAACACTGAAGCTTTCTTT.

This clonotype appeared once. CDR3 in amino acids: CASSFVGGKNGYTF. The DNA of the CDR3 is TGTGCCAGCAGCTTCGTGGGGGGCAAGAATGGCTACACCTTC. J is TRBJ1-2 and V is TRBV7-9, with a weak D call TRBD1 (6 bases). Trimming shortened V by 3 bases and J by 6 bases, and 14 bases separated the two germline ends. Looked up from germline, CDR1 is SEHNR and CDR2 is FQNEAQ (reference sequence). This CDR3 spans 14 amino acids.

The V and J genes are TRBV7-8 and TRBJ2-1; 13 nucleotides line up with TRBD2. V shed 5 bases, J shed 9 bases, and the junction held 7 bases outside the gene matches. Germline loops: CDR1 SGHVS, CDR2 FQNEAQ. This CDR3 is built from 15 residues. The CDR3 region is CASSLGLAGSGEQFF. The CDR3 bases are TGTGCCAGCAGCCTGGGACTAGCGGGATCTGGTGAGCAGTTCTTC.

The V and J genes are TRBV6-5 and TRBJ2-7; D is perhaps TRBD1 (5 bases). Germline CDR1 reads MNHEY; CDR2 reads SVGAGI. V was shortened by 2 bases and J by 4 bases, with 15 bases between the two germline ends. The CDR3 is made up of 15 amino acids. The CDR3 DNA follows: TGTGCCAGCAGTTACGTGGCTCAGGGAAGGTACGAGCAGTACTTC. It translates to CASSYVAQGRYEQYF.

The CDR3 region has the DNA TGTGCCAGCAGTGGAGTAGCGGGTACCCATTACAATGAGCAGTTCTTC. Its translation is CASSGVAGTHYNEQFF. The chain carries TRBV2 and TRBJ2-1, with TRBD2 identical over 7 bases. Per germline, CDR1 SNHLY and CDR2 FYNNEI. The CDR3 contains 16 residues. The ends lost 4 bases at V and 4 bases at J; junction bases unmatched: 10.

This clonotype has a handful of counts. J is TRBJ2-7 and V is TRBV5-1; D gene uncertain. V lost 3 bases to trimming and J lost 2 bases, with 9 bases between them. Germline V lookup: CDR1 SGHRS, CDR2 YFSETQ. The CDR3 spans 13 residues. CDR3 amino acids: CASSSRTTYEQYF. In DNA, the CDR3 is TGCGCCAGCAGCTCCCGGACGACCTACGAGCAGTACTTC.

This clonotype was seen a few times. The chain is built from TRBV28 and TRBJ2-5; TRBD1 is a possible D gene (6 bases). The germline V gene has CDR1 MDHEN and CDR2 SYDVKM. The CDR3 is 16 amino acids. Trimming cost V 6 bases and J 2 bases, with 19 bases left between them. CDR3 amino acids: CASSQRPGHPQETQYF. The CDR3 DNA follows: TGTGCCAGCAGCCAAAGACCGGGACACCCGCAAGAGACCCAGTACTTC.

This clonotype has just a few counts. The rearrangement joins TRBV7-7 to TRBJ2-3; unclear D gene. The germline CDR1 and CDR2 sequences are SSHAT and FNYEAQ (reference sequence). The CDR3 runs 15 residues. V lost 5 bases, J lost 1 base, and 13 bases lay in between. CDR3 in DNA: TGTGCCAGCAGCCAAGGTGGTTCTCGCACAGATACGCAGTATTTT. Translation: CASSQGGSRTDTQYF. Variable domain in full (rest from reference TRBV7-7 and TRBJ2-3): GAGVSQSPRYKVTKRGQDVTLRCDPISSHATLYWYQQALGQGPEFLTYFNYEAQPDKSGLPSDRFSAERPEGSISTLTIQRTEQRDSAMYRCASSQGGSRTDTQYFGPGTRLTVL.

V is TRBV7-9 and J is TRBJ2-3; D call uncertain. This CDR3 comprises 12 residues. Germline-derived CDR1 and CDR2 are SEHNR and FQNEAQ (reference sequence). V was trimmed by 8 bases and J by 5 bases, leaving 11 bases between them. CDR3 region: CASGSHKDTQYF. In DNA form, the CDR3 reads TGTGCCAGCGGTTCTCACAAAGATACGCAGTATTTT.

This clonotype has only a few counts. The rearrangement joins TRBV3-1 to TRBJ2-7; possibly TRBD1 for D (5 bases). The CDR3 length is 17 residues. V lost 3 bases and J lost 0, with 18 bases in between. Germline lookup yields CDR1 LGHDT and CDR2 YNNKEL (reference sequence). The CDR3 DNA is TGTGCCAGCAGCCATAGTATTGGCAGGGCAGCCTCCTACGAGCAGTACTTC. Translated: CASSHSIGRAASYEQYF.

The CDR3 here is CASSNPSGSIEQYF. CDR3 coding DNA: TGTGCCAGCAGCAATCCTAGCGGGAGTATCGAGCAGTACTTC. The chain uses TRBV21-1 and TRBJ2-7; the table's D call of TRBD2 was not tested on the DNA. TRBV21-1 is termed a pseudogene. CDR3 length: 14 residues.